A selection of T cell receptor beta chains follows, all from one sample in a study of control samples from healthy donors and cancer patients. Some clones are missing from TCRdb's copy, which holds only in-frame ones; the method was immunoSEQ multiplex PCR. Of about 54,000 clones in the sample, around 95% were seen once. Sequencing used blood. The source of these receptors is a woman aged 25-40 years in good health. CDR3s include the opening cysteine and the closing phenylalanine or tryptophan. D genes are given only for firm matches. Expanded clones are given a class, and other clones once, few, many or no size at all.

d_call	v_call	clone_size	j_call	cdr3_nt	cdr3_aa
TRBD2	TRBV5-1	-	TRBJ2-7	TGCGCCAGCAGCTTTTGGGGCGGGAGTTCCGACGAGCAGTACTTC	CASSFWGGSSDEQYF
-	TRBV24-1	-	TRBJ2-2	TGTGCCACCAGTGATTTGCGCAGGGGGAACACCGGGGAGCTGTTTTTT	CATSDLRRGNTGELFF
-	TRBV27	-	TRBJ1-1	TGTGCCAGCAGTTTTGGAGGGAACACTGAAGCTTTCTTT	CASSFGGNTEAFF
TRBD2	TRBV5-1	once	TRBJ2-3	TGCGCCAGCAGCTTGGATGTAGCGGGAGGCAATACGCAGTATTTT	CASSLDVAGGNTQYF
-	TRBV4-2	-	TRBJ2-2	TGTGCCAGCAGCCAAGATGAAAGCCTCGGGGAGCTGTTTTTT	CASSQDESLGELFF
TRBD1	TRBV7-6	-	TRBJ2-3	TGTGCCAGCAGCGGAAGGGACAGTCGCACAGATACGCAGTATTTT	CASSGRDSRTDTQYF
-	TRBV4-1	-	TRBJ2-1	TGCGCCAGCAGCCCTCCCGGCAATGAGCAGTTCTTC	CASSPPGNEQFF
TRBD2	TRBV28	-	TRBJ2-3	TGTGCCAGCAATCTAGCGGGAGGGCCGGCAGATACGCAGTATTTT	CASNLAGGPADTQYF
-	TRBV23-1	once	TRBJ2-4	TGCGCCAGCAGTCATCATGATTGCTTGCGGGTGATGGGGGCCAAAAACATTCAGTACTTC	CASSHHDCLRVMGAKNIQYF
-	TRBV6-5	-	TRBJ1-1	TGTGCCAGCAATTACAGGGTGACCACTGAAGCTTTCTTT	CASNYRVTTEAFF
-	TRBV11-2	-	TRBJ2-1	TGTGCCAGCAGCCAGATCCAGGGGACCTACAATGAGCAGTTCTTC	CASSQIQGTYNEQFF
-	TRBV2	-	TRBJ2-1	TGTGCCAGCACCGAGAGGCGGGAGCAGTTCTTC	CASTERREQFF
TRBD2	TRBV24-1	-	TRBJ2-7	TGTGCCACCAGTGACCGGACTAGCGGGACAAACGAGCAGTACTTC	CATSDRTSGTNEQYF
TRBD1	TRBV5-1	-	TRBJ2-3	TGCGCCAGCAGCTACCGGGACAGGTACACAGATACGCAGTATTTT	CASSYRDRYTDTQYF
-	TRBV13	-	TRBJ1-3	TGTGCCAGCAGCCTCAGGGTGGTGGGCACCATATATTTT	CASSLRVVGTIYF
-	TRBV5-5	-	TRBJ1-4	TGTGCCAGCAGCCCGATACCGGGCCAAAATGAAAAACTGTTTTTT	CASSPIPGQNEKLFF
-	TRBV30	-	TRBJ2-7	TGTGCCTGGAGCCCAGGGGGGGGGCGGTCGGGCGAGCAGTACTTC	CAWSPGGGRSGEQYF
TRBD1	TRBV6-5	-	TRBJ2-7	TGTGCCAGCAGTTACTCCGGACAGGGAAACTACGAGCAGTACTTC	CASSYSGQGNYEQYF
-	TRBV12-3/TRBV12-4	-	TRBJ2-3	TGTGCCACCTCGATGGCGGATACGCAGTATTTT	CATSMADTQYF
-	TRBV6-1	-	TRBJ2-2	TGTGCCAGCAGTGAAGCTTGGGCGAACACCGGGGAGCTGTTTTTT	CASSEAWANTGELFF
TRBD2	TRBV7-6	-	TRBJ2-7	TGTGCCAGCAGCTCATTACTGGCGGGAGGGCTGAACGAGCAGTACTTC	CASSSLLAGGLNEQYF
-	TRBV15	-	TRBJ1-4	TGTGCCACCAGCAGATACAGGGTTGGTGAAAAACTGTTTTTT	CATSRYRVGEKLFF
-	TRBV19	-	TRBJ2-7	TGTGCCAGTAGTTTTGGGGGGAATTCCTACGAGCAGTACTTC	CASSFGGNSYEQYF
-	TRBV10-1	-	TRBJ2-3	TGCGCCAGCAGCCGGGACTTTAACACAGATACGCAGTATTTT	CASSRDFNTDTQYF
-	TRBV19	once	TRBJ1-5	TGTGCCAGTAGTATGTTGGGGGGCAATCAGCCCCAGCATTTT	CASSMLGGNQPQHF
TRBD1	TRBV3-1/TRBV3-2	once	TRBJ2-7	TGTGCCAGCAGCCAAAACGTTGTAGGGGGCCAATACGAGCAGTACTTC	CASSQNVVGGQYEQYF
TRBD1	TRBV6-1	-	TRBJ1-4	TGTGCCAGCAGTGGGGTGTCAGGGGACAGACCGGGTGAAAAACTGTTTTTT	CASSGVSGDRPGEKLFF
-	TRBV2	-	TRBJ2-1	TGTGCCAGCAGTCCAGAAGATCCCAGCTCCTACAATGAGCAGTTCTTC	CASSPEDPSSYNEQFF
-	TRBV7-2	-	TRBJ2-5	TGTGCCAGCAGCCTCAGTAGGGAAGAGACCCAGTACTTC	CASSLSREETQYF
-	TRBV5-6	once	TRBJ2-2	TGTGCCAGCAGCTTGGGGGGTCGGGGACTCGGGAGCACCGGGGAGCTGTTTTTT	CASSLGGRGLGSTGELFF
-	TRBV28	-	TRBJ2-7	TGTGCCAGCAGTCCGAGAGGGGGGTCCCAGTTTCATTACGAGCAGTACTTC	CASSPRGGSQFHYEQYF
TRBD2	TRBV27	-	TRBJ2-7	TGTGCCAGCAGTCCAGGGACTAGCGGGAGGGGCGAGCAGTACTTC	CASSPGTSGRGEQYF
-	TRBV3-1/TRBV3-2	-	TRBJ1-2	TGTGCCAGCAGCCGGGGGGCGAACTATGGCTACACCTTC	CASSRGANYGYTF
-	TRBV9	once	TRBJ2-2	TGTGCCAGCAGCGCCCAGGCCGTTGACGGGGAGCTGTTTTTT	CASSAQAVDGELFF
TRBD1	TRBV18	-	TRBJ2-7	TGTGCCAGCTCACCATCAGGGGGCTACGAGCAGTACTTC	CASSPSGGYEQYF
-	TRBV15	-	TRBJ2-7	TGTGCCACCAGCAGAGATCAAGGGGGCTCCTACGAGCAGTACTTC	CATSRDQGGSYEQYF
-	TRBV4-1	-	TRBJ2-3	TGCGCCAGCAGCCAAGATCATGGGGGGAACACAGATACGCAGTATTTT	CASSQDHGGNTDTQYF
TRBD1	TRBV18	-	TRBJ1-1	TGTGCCAGCTCACCGGGACAGGAGCCGGGGGTAGAAGCTTTCTTT	CASSPGQEPGVEAFF
-	TRBV3-1/TRBV3-2	-	TRBJ2-3	TGTGCCAGCAGCCAAGACAGGGGGGGTGGGAGCGCTTTGTATTTT	CASSQDRGGGSALYF
TRBD1	TRBV7-2	-	TRBJ1-2	TGTGCCAGCAGCCCGGAAAGGGGGCGATATGGCTACACCTTC	CASSPERGRYGYTF